One sample yielded the 24 T cell receptor beta chains listed below, sequenced in a study of T cell repertoires in cytomegalovirus infection. Their cognate antigens are unknown. MiXCR was run by TCRdb on the reads, yielding one entry per CDR3 protein. The table has hundreds of thousands of distinct CDR3 sequences, around 32% seen once; the top ten hold around 15%. The starting material was cultured CD8+ T cells from PBMCs, obtained from culture after CMV antigen stimulation. All receptors come from a human donor in good health (CMV status not recorded). Some clones in this sample may be carry-over from other donors' samples.

This clonotype appeared many times. This chain uses TRBV7-8 with TRBJ1-1; D is undetermined. Trimming removed 4 bases at V and 6 bases at J, with 9 bases between. Germline V gene sequence: CDR1 SGHVS, CDR2 FQNEAQ. The CDR3 totals 12 residues. This CDR3 reads CASSSKGAEAFF. The CDR3, as DNA: TGTGCCAGCAGCTCCAAGGGAGCTGAAGCTTTCTTT.

This clonotype came up many times. The chain links TRBV27 to TRBJ2-3, with D perhaps matching TRBD2 (7 bases). The ends were cut back, 8 bases at V and 2 bases at J, with 11 bases in the middle. The germline V gene encodes CDR1 MNHEY and CDR2 SMNVEV (reference sequence). This CDR3 contains 13 residues. The CDR3 DNA follows: TGTGCCAGCGGCGGGGGCCTCACAGATACGCAGTATTTT. It encodes CASGGGLTDTQYF.

The chain employs TRBV20-1 and TRBJ1-2, with unresolved D. Germline values: CDR1 DFQATT, CDR2 SNEGSKA (reference sequence). The V end was cut by 2 bases, the J end by 6 bases, with 7 bases between. The CDR3 has 11 amino acids. The CDR3 region has the DNA TGCAGTGCTAGATCCGGGAATGGCTACACCTTC. Protein sequence: CSARSGNGYTF.

The rearrangement uses TRBV7-9 and TRBJ2-7; D is perhaps TRBD1 (7 bases). The CDR3 loop spans 15 amino acids. V was trimmed by 4 bases and J by 5 bases, leaving 18 bases between them. Germline CDR1 and CDR2: SEHNR and FQNEAQ (reference sequence). In DNA, the CDR3 is TGTGCCAGCAGCTATATGACAGGGAGGATACACGAGCAGTACTTC. Residues: CASSYMTGRIHEQYF.

The gene calls are TRBV27 and TRBJ2-5; 8 positions agree with TRBD2. The V and J ends lost 5 bases and 4 bases, in that order; junction bases with no gene match: 9. The CDR3 totals 15 residues. Germline assignment: CDR1 MNHEY and CDR2 SMNVEV (reference sequence). CDR3: CASSPFGGGGETQYF. CDR3 nucleotides: TGTGCCAGCAGTCCCTTCGGGGGGGGAGGAGAGACCCAGTACTTC.

V and J are TRBV12-3 or TRBV12-4 and TRBJ2-2, with D unclear. V was trimmed by 1 base and J by 0 bases, leaving 12 bases between them. The length of the CDR3 is 17 residues. The CDR3 nucleotides read TGTGCCAGCAGTTTAGGGCGCCCCCCCGCGAACACCGGGGAGCTGTTTTTT. This sequence encodes CASSLGRPPANTGELFF.

The rearrangement links TRBV7-8 to TRBJ1-1, with a tentative D call TRBD1 (5 bases). The CDR3 spans 14 residues. V gave up 9 bases and J gave up 4 bases, with 18 bases separating them. The germline CDR1 and CDR2 sequences are SGHVS and FQNEAQ. The DNA of the CDR3 is TGTGCCAGGAGCCCGAAAATGGGGGGCACTGAAGCTTTCTTT. It codes for CARSPKMGGTEAFF.

The chain uses TRBV20-1 and TRBJ1-3; no clear D. The germline CDR1 and CDR2 sequences are DFQATT and SNEGSKA (reference sequence). The CDR3 runs to 15 residues. The V end was cut by 3 bases, the J end by 0 bases, with 12 bases between. The CDR3 nucleotides are TGCAGTGCTAGTGACGCAGGACTCTCTGGAAACACCATATATTTT. Translating gives CSASDAGLSGNTIYF.

This clonotype was counted between two and nine times. V gene TRBV11-2 combines with J gene TRBJ1-2, with D possibly being TRBD1 (6 bases). V was trimmed by 2 bases and J by 4 bases, leaving 11 bases between them. Germline V gene lookup returns CDR1 SGHAT and CDR2 FQNNGV. The CDR3 totals 14 residues. CDR3 residues: CASSLRDTRYGYTF. The CDR3 bases are TGTGCCAGCAGCTTAAGGGACACCCGCTATGGCTACACCTTC. Complete variable domain (other parts from reference TRBV11-2 and TRBJ1-2): EAGVAQSPRYKIIEKRQSVAFWCNPISGHATLYWYQQILGQGPKLLIQFQNNGVVDDSQLPKDRFSAERLKGVDSTLKIQPAKLEDSAVYLCASSLRDTRYGYTFGSGTRLTVV.

This clonotype was seen only once. The chain uses TRBV27 and TRBJ2-1; D may match TRBD1 or TRBD2 (6 bases each). Germline values: CDR1 MNHEY, CDR2 SMNVEV (reference sequence). The CDR3 has 14 residues. V was pared by 4 bases and J by 9 bases, with 16 bases between. The CDR3 DNA sequence: TGTGCCAGCAGTTCTCGGACTAAACAGGGTGAGCAGTTCTTC. Translating gives CASSSRTKQGEQFF.

Turning to this clonotype: One base away lies a much larger clone, so this may be a sequencing read error. The V call is TRBV2, the J call TRBJ1-1; perhaps TRBD1 as D (6 bases). Germline CDR1 SNHLY, CDR2 FYNNEI. V lost 5 bases and J 3 bases, leaving 7 bases between the germline ends. The length of the CDR3 is 12 residues. The CDR3 DNA sequence: TGTGCCAGCAGTAACAGGGACACTGAAGCTTTCTTT. Protein: CASSNRDTEAFF.

CDR3 loop: CASSKDRNTGELFF. The CDR3 nucleotides read TGTGCCAGCAGTAAAGACAGGAACACCGGGGAGCTGTTTTTT. The V call is TRBV6-5, the J call TRBJ2-2; tentative D call: TRBD1 (5 bases). Germline loops: CDR1 MNHEY, CDR2 SVGAGI. V was trimmed by 5 bases and J by 1 base, leaving 8 bases between them. This CDR3 has 14 residues.

This clonotype was detected a few times. This chain connects TRBV6-8 to TRBJ2-5; D might be TRBD1 or TRBD2, each matching 5 bases. This CDR3 has 16 amino acids. V was trimmed by 5 bases and J by 4 bases, leaving 20 bases between them. The germline V gene encodes CDR1 MNHGY and CDR2 SAAAGT. The CDR3 loop reads CASSPSWGPERETQYF. For the CDR3, the DNA is TGTGCCAGCAGTCCCTCCTGGGGACCCGAACGAGAGACCCAGTACTTC.

V and J are TRBV5-4 and TRBJ1-1; tentative D call: TRBD1 (5 bases). Per germline, CDR1 SGHNT and CDR2 YYREEE (reference sequence). CDR3 length: 12 residues. Trimming pared 7 bases from V and 4 bases from J, leaving 11 bases between. CDR3 bases: TGTGCCAGCTTCTCAGGGTTCACTGAAGCTTTCTTT. Its translation: CASFSGFTEAFF.

The chain combines TRBV9 with TRBJ2-4, with 10 bases lining up with TRBD1. The V gene's germline CDR1 is SGDLS and CDR2 YYNGEE. The trim removed 0 bases at V and 3 bases at J, leaving 3 bases unmatched. The CDR3 is 16 amino acids. The CDR3 spells CASSVGTGGLKNIQYF. The CDR3 bases are TGTGCCAGCAGCGTAGGGACAGGGGGTCTCAAAAACATTCAGTACTTC.

The rearrangement links TRBV5-1 to TRBJ2-3, with D uncertain. Germline V CDR1 and CDR2: SGHRS, YFSETQ. V was shortened by 4 bases and J by 1 base, with 13 bases between the two germline ends. This CDR3 contains 15 residues. Here the CDR3 reads CASSEYRPGTDTQYF. CDR3 DNA: TGCGCCAGCAGCGAATACAGACCAGGCACAGATACGCAGTATTTT. The full variable domain, rest sourced from reference TRBV5-1 and TRBJ2-3, is KAGVTQTPRYLIKTRGQQVTLSCSPISGHRSVSWYQQTPGQGLQFLFEYFSETQRNKGNFPGRFSGRQFSNSRSEMNVSTLELGDSALYLCASSEYRPGTDTQYFGPGTRLTVL.

V gene TRBV23-1 combines with J gene TRBJ2-7; no reliable D call. TRBV23-1 is classed as an ORF, of uncertain function. Between the trimmed V and J ends, which lost 3 bases and 2 bases, there was a span of 14 bases. The CDR3 runs to 15 residues. In nucleotides, the CDR3 is TGCGCCAGCAGTCACCCATCAAGGTCTGCCTACGAGCAGTACTTC. Protein sequence: CASSHPSRSAYEQYF.

The chain carries TRBV27 and TRBJ2-1; 9 positions agree with TRBD2. The germline V gene encodes CDR1 MNHEY and CDR2 SMNVEV (reference sequence). V lost 0 bases to trimming and J lost 13 bases; unmatched junction nucleotides: 4. The CDR3 totals 13 residues. The CDR3 bases are TGTGCCAGCAGTTTATCAGCGGGGGGATTCCAGTTCTTC. It codes for CASSLSAGGFQFF.

V gene TRBV5-6 combines with J gene TRBJ2-7, with unresolved D. With 0 bases removed from V and 4 bases from J, the gap between germline ends came to 8 bases. Germline values: CDR1 SGHDT, CDR2 YYEEEE. The CDR3 has 13 amino acids. CDR3 protein: CASSLGWEYEQYF. The CDR3 DNA reads as TGTGCCAGCAGCTTGGGATGGGAATACGAGCAGTACTTC.

This clonotype has only a few counts. This chain links TRBV9 with TRBJ1-1; D possibly corresponds to TRBD1 (5 bases). The germline V gene encodes CDR1 SGDLS and CDR2 YYNGEE. CDR3 length: 15 residues. The V end was cut by 4 bases, the J end by 0 bases, with 13 bases between. CDR3 coding DNA: TGTGCCAGCAGCCCCGGGGCAGTAATGAACACTGAAGCTTTCTTT. This codes for CASSPGAVMNTEAFF.

This clonotype has just a few counts. The chain employs TRBV6-2 or TRBV6-3 and TRBJ2-7, with TRBD2 matching 10 bases. CDR1 and CDR2 from the germline V gene are MNHEY and SVGEGT. The V and J ends lost 5 bases and 6 bases, in that order; junction bases with no gene match: 7. The CDR3 runs to 14 residues. This CDR3 reads CASSGLAEGGEQYV. The CDR3 DNA follows: TGTGCCAGCAGTGGACTAGCGGAAGGTGGCGAGCAGTACGTC.

This clonotype showed up just a few times. V gene TRBV4-2 combines with J gene TRBJ2-3; 8 bases are a match to TRBD2. Trimming at V came to 0 bases and at J to 0 bases, leaving 2 bases not matched to a gene. CDR3 length equals 16 residues. Germline CDR1 reads LGHNA; CDR2 reads YNFKEQ. The chain's CDR3 is CASSQEAGGSTDTQYF. The CDR3, as DNA: TGTGCCAGCAGCCAAGAGGCGGGGGGCAGCACAGATACGCAGTATTTT.

This clonotype was seen only a few times. V is TRBV7-9 and J is TRBJ2-3; D possibly matches TRBD1 or TRBD2 (6 bases each). Trimming pared 2 bases from V and 6 bases from J, leaving 15 bases between. CDR3 length: 15 amino acids. From germline, CDR1 is SEHNR and CDR2 FQNEAQ (reference sequence). In nucleotides, the CDR3 is TGTGCCAGCAGCTTAACCCGACCGGGGGCGGATACGCAGTATTTT. The encoded protein is CASSLTRPGADTQYF. The full variable domain, rest sourced from reference TRBV7-9 and TRBJ2-3, is DTGVSQNPRHKITKRGQNVTFRCDPISEHNRLYWYRQTLGQGPEFLTYFQNEAQLEKSRLLSDRFSAERPKGSFSTLEIQRTEQGDSAMYLCASSLTRPGADTQYFGPGTRLTVL.

This clonotype was seen a handful of times. V is TRBV4-1 and J is TRBJ2-1, with D possibly being TRBD1 (6 bases). V shed 1 base and J shed 8 bases, with 15 bases lying between them. CDR3 size: 15 residues. Germline CDR1 reads MGHRA; CDR2 reads YSYEKL. The CDR3 DNA sequence: TGCGCCAGCAGCCAAGGGGCAGGGGTGCGAGATGAGCAGTTCTTC. Translated, it gives CASSQGAGVRDEQFF.